Listed below are T cell receptor beta chains from one sample, sequenced in a study of shared clonotypes between healthy human individuals. The table came from immunoSEQ multiplex PCR; TCRdb's copy has only in-frame clones and leaves some out. The sample shows millions of clones, over 85% of them seen only once. The sequenced sample consisted of naive CD4+ T cells sorted from blood. The receptors stem from a man aged 18 to 29 in good health. The CDR3 runs from the conserved cysteine through the conserved F or W. D genes are given only for firm matches. Where a row states a size, it is once, few, many or the class of an expanded clone; other rows omit it.

>TRBJ1-5|12|-|TRBV19|-
CASSVLFGPQHF
TGTGCCAGTAGCGTACTATTCGGGCCCCAGCATTTT
>TRBJ2-3|16|-|TRBV30|-
CAWSKRGLEGSYTQYF
TGTGCCTGGAGCAAAAGGGGCCTAGAAGGATCGTATACGCAGTATTTT
>TRBJ2-7|14|-|TRBV28|-
CASRAGGASYEQYF
TGTGCCAGCAGGGCTGGGGGGGCCTCGTACGAGCAGTACTTC
>TRBJ2-7|13|-|TRBV5-1|-
CASSFVQSYEQYF
TGCGCCAGCAGCTTTGTACAGAGCTACGAGCAGTACTTC
>TRBJ1-6|16|once|TRBV5-4|TRBD1
CASSLDWTGINSPLHF
TGTGCCAGCAGCTTGGATTGGACAGGGATAAATTCACCCCTCCACTTT
>TRBJ2-5|16|-|TRBV19|-
CASSSWGDRSQETQYF
TGTGCCAGTAGTTCCTGGGGGGACAGAAGCCAAGAGACCCAGTACTTC
>TRBJ1-1|13|-|TRBV27|-
CASSRGEVTEAFF
TGTGCCAGCAGCCGGGGGGAGGTCACTGAAGCTTTCTTT
>TRBJ2-2|17|-|TRBV30|TRBD2
CAWKAGLAGGYTGELFF
TGTGCCTGGAAGGCCGGACTAGCGGGAGGTTACACCGGGGAGCTGTTTTTT
>TRBJ2-3|14|-|TRBV10-3|-
CAISEGHYTDTQYF
TGTGCCATCAGTGAGGGACACTACACAGATACGCAGTATTTT
>TRBJ1-2|12|few|TRBV10-3|-
CAIRGERNGYTF
TGTGCCATCAGAGGGGAGAGGAATGGCTACACCTTC
>TRBJ2-5|15|-|TRBV18|TRBD2
CASSPLAGVAETQYF
TGTGCCAGCTCACCACTCGCGGGAGTCGCCGAGACCCAGTACTTC
>TRBJ2-3|14|-|TRBV6-6|-
CASTRQGSTDTQYF
TGTGCCAGCACCCGCCAGGGCTCCACAGATACGCAGTATTTT
>TRBJ1-4|13|-|TRBV5-4|-
CASSLQDKEKLFF
TGTGCCAGCAGCTTACAGGATAAAGAAAAACTGTTTTTT
>TRBJ2-3|12|-|TRBV2|-
CASSRVPDTQYF
TGTGCCAGCAGCAGGGTACCGGATACGCAGTATTTT
>TRBJ2-7|14|-|TRBV5-8|-
CASTITGAPGEQYF
TGTGCCAGCACTATAACGGGGGCTCCCGGCGAGCAGTACTTC
>TRBJ2-4|17|once|TRBV10-3|-
CAISESKSGGSKNIQYF
TGTGCCATCAGTGAGTCGAAGTCAGGGGGGTCCAAAAACATTCAGTACTTC
>TRBJ1-2|15|-|TRBV28|TRBD1
CASRSRDRNFYGYTF
TGTGCCAGCAGATCCAGGGACAGAAACTTCTATGGCTACACCTTC
>TRBJ2-3|15|-|TRBV5-4|TRBD1
CASSPPGQLADTQYF
TGTGCCAGCAGCCCTCCGGGACAGTTAGCAGATACGCAGTATTTT
>TRBJ2-3|11|-|TRBV2|-
CASASTDTQYF
TGTGCCAGCGCTAGCACAGATACGCAGTATTTT
>TRBJ2-1|16|-|TRBV10-1|TRBD2
CASSEDLAGSYNEQFF
TGCGCCAGCAGTGAGGATTTAGCGGGCTCCTACAATGAGCAGTTCTTC
>TRBJ2-2|13|-|TRBV7-6|-
CASSLGGIGELFF
TGTGCCAGCAGCTTAGGGGGTATCGGGGAGCTGTTTTTT
>TRBJ1-2|14|-|TRBV18|-
CASSPGTDNYGYTF
TGTGCCAGCTCACCAGGCACAGATAACTATGGCTACACCTTC
>TRBJ1-6|17|-|TRBV4-3|TRBD1
CASSPGTGGSYNSPLHF
TGCGCCAGCAGCCCAGGGACAGGGGGTTCCTATAATTCACCCCTCCACTTT
>TRBJ2-1|18|-|TRBV7-9|-
CASSLAVRLLNKGNEQFF
TGTGCCAGCAGCTTAGCAGTGAGGCTCCTTAACAAAGGGAATGAGCAGTTCTTC
>TRBJ2-7|19|-|TRBV7-9|TRBD2
CASSLGGTSGRAAPYEQYF
TGTGCCAGCAGCTTAGGGGGGACTAGCGGGAGGGCCGCCCCCTACGAGCAGTACTTC
>TRBJ2-3|14|-|TRBV7-6|-
CASSPWAETDTQYF
TGTGCCAGCAGCCCTTGGGCGGAGACAGATACGCAGTATTTT
>TRBJ1-2|13|-|TRBV7-2|-
CASSFLGAGGYTF
TGTGCCAGCAGCTTCTTAGGAGCAGGCGGCTACACCTTC